One sample yielded the 15 T cell receptor beta chains listed below, sequenced in a study of blood T cell repertoires in COVID-19. Data came from immunoSEQ multiplex PCR; TCRdb stores just in-frame clones and leaves some out. The sample lists more than 300,000 clones, under 85% occurring once. Sequencing was performed on PBMCs or T cells enriched from blood (not recorded which). The origin of the receptors is a woman aged 45-65 years who had recovered from COVID-19.

The rearrangement links TRBV4-3 to TRBJ1-2; D uncertain. This CDR3 has 15 residues. Trimming took 0 bases from V and 8 from J, leaving 16 bases between them. Germline V gives CDR1 LGHNA, CDR2 YSLEER. CDR3 nucleotides: TGCGCCAGCAGCCAAGACCGTCTTGGCGGTGAAGGCTACACCTTC. Its translation: CASSQDRLGGEGYTF.

In its sample, this clone was seen once. A read error may account for a junction end that differs from germline. This chain connects TRBV19 to TRBJ1-1; 9 nucleotides line up with TRBD1. The V gene's germline CDR1 is LNHDA and CDR2 SQIVND (reference sequence). This CDR3 comprises 16 residues. The CDR3 DNA reads TGTGCCAGTAGTGTAGACCGGGACAGGGAAGACACTGAAGCTTTCTTT. Its translation is CASSVDRDREDTEAFF.

This clone was recorded many times. The CDR3 coding sequence is TGTGCCAGCAGTACACAGGAGATCACCGGGGAGCTGTTTTTT. It is translated as CASSTQEITGELFF. This chain uses TRBV6-2 or TRBV6-3 with TRBJ2-2; weak D call: TRBD1 (5 bases). Trimming took 5 bases from V and 4 from J, leaving 11 bases between them. CDR3 length equals 14 residues. The germline V gene has CDR1 MNHEY and CDR2 SVGEGT.

V gene TRBV14 combines with J gene TRBJ2-7, with 12 bases matching TRBD1. V trimming: 6 bases; J trimming: 5 bases; junction bases outside the gene matches: 8. The CDR3 is made up of 15 amino acids. Germline-derived CDR1 and CDR2 are SGHDN and FVKESK. This CDR3 is CASSTGTGGQDEQYF. CDR3 bases: TGTGCCAGCAGTACCGGGACAGGGGGCCAGGACGAGCAGTACTTC.

The chain employs TRBV5-1 and TRBJ1-1; possibly TRBD1 for D (6 bases). The CDR3 is 17 amino acids. Germline CDR1 SGHRS, CDR2 YFSETQ. The V end lost 4 bases, the J end lost 5 bases, and 24 bases lay between the germline ends. The CDR3 region is CASSPRGKAGYWTEAFF. The CDR3 DNA is TGCGCCAGCAGCCCGAGGGGGAAAGCAGGGTATTGGACTGAAGCTTTCTTT.

This chain uses TRBV7-2 with TRBJ1-1; D is perhaps TRBD1 (5 bases). From germline, CDR1 is SGHTA and CDR2 FQGNSA. Trimming pared 5 bases from V and 3 bases from J, leaving 10 bases between. CDR3 length equals 13 residues. The CDR3 sequence is CASSHAGDTEAFF. The CDR3 DNA sequence: TGTGCCAGCAGCCACGCGGGGGACACTGAAGCTTTCTTT.

The rearrangement links TRBV10-3 to TRBJ2-1; D is unclear. The V gene lost 7 bases and the J gene lost 0 bases, with 7 bases spanning the gap. This CDR3 is 13 amino acids long. Germline CDR1 is ENHRY and CDR2 is SYGVKD. The CDR3 coding sequence is TGTGCCATCAATCAGTACTCCTACAATGAGCAGTTCTTC. This translates into CAINQYSYNEQFF.

The chain combines TRBV19 with TRBJ1-5; TRBD1 is a possible D gene (5 bases). Germline CDR1 is LNHDA and CDR2 is SQIVND (reference sequence). Trimming shortened V by 6 bases and J by 5 bases, and 20 bases separated the two germline ends. The CDR3 totals 16 residues. The CDR3 loop reads CASRSGGSVGDQPQHF. The CDR3 DNA is TGTGCCAGTAGAAGCGGGGGTTCGGTAGGCGATCAGCCCCAGCATTTT. Combining the CDR3 with reference TRBV19 and TRBJ1-5 gives the whole variable domain DGGITQSPKYLFRKEGQNVTLSCEQNLNHDAMYWYRQDPGQGLRLIYYSQIVNDFQKGDIAEGYSVSREKKESFPLTVTSAQKNPTAFYLCASRSGGSVGDQPQHFGDGTRLSIL.

The chain uses TRBV7-9 and TRBJ1-2; a weak D match, TRBD1 (6 bases). The germline gives CDR1 SEHNR, CDR2 FQNEAQ (reference sequence). The CDR3 sequence is 14 residues long. V lost 4 bases and J lost 1, with 10 bases in between. In DNA, the CDR3 is TGTGCCAGCAGCTACTCAGGGGTTAACTATGGCTACACCTTC. Residues: CASSYSGVNYGYTF.

This chain joins TRBV18 and TRBJ1-6, with no clear D. From germline, CDR1 is KGHSH and CDR2 LQKENI. The CDR3 loop spans 14 amino acids. Trimming left V 3 bases short and J 0 bases short, with 3 bases between. The CDR3 bases are TGTGCCAGCTCACCCAGCTCCTATAATTCACCCCTCCACTTT. It codes for CASSPSSYNSPLHF.

This clone appeared a few times. J is TRBJ2-7 and V is TRBV6-2 or TRBV6-3; 12 nucleotides align to TRBD2. Per germline, CDR1 MNHEY and CDR2 SVGEGT. CDR3 length equals 18 residues. J lost 0 bases, V lost 2 bases, and 8 bases had no gene match. The DNA of the CDR3 is TGTGCCAGCAGTTACGTCCCTTGGACTAGCGGGAACTCCTACGAGCAGTACTTC. It encodes CASSYVPWTSGNSYEQYF.

This clone appeared a single time. The rearrangement uses TRBV30 and TRBJ1-2; D is ambiguous. Germline CDR1 is GTSNPN and CDR2 is SVGIG (reference sequence). CDR3 length equals 12 residues. V lost 1 base to trimming and J lost 4 bases, with 7 bases between them. Here the CDR3 DNA reads TGTGCCTGGAGTGGAGGCCTCTATGGCTACACCTTC. Residues: CAWSGGLYGYTF.

The CDR3 spells CASSYSWEGAYEQYF. The CDR3 nucleotides read TGTGCCAGCAGTTACTCGTGGGAGGGCGCCTACGAGCAGTACTTC. The chain joins TRBV6-5 to TRBJ2-7; TRBD2 aligns across 7 bases. The CDR3 covers 15 residues. The ends lost 0 bases at V and 2 bases at J; junction bases unmatched: 4. Looked up from germline, CDR1 is MNHEY and CDR2 is SVGAGI.

This clone was counted a few times. V usage is TRBV5-4 and J usage is TRBJ2-3; 12 nucleotides line up with TRBD2. Germline V lookup: CDR1 SGHNT, CDR2 YYREEE (reference sequence). The CDR3 has 17 amino acids. J lost 6 bases, V lost 0 bases, and 8 bases had no gene match. The CDR3 DNA reads as TGTGCCAGCAGCTTGGACCTAGCGGGAGGGCTGTTGGATACGCAGTATTTT. Translation gives CASSLDLAGGLLDTQYF.

The chain recombines TRBV30 with TRBJ1-6; D unresolved. Germline values: CDR1 GTSNPN, CDR2 SVGIG (reference sequence). The CDR3 is made up of 12 amino acids. Trimming took off 4 bases at V and 9 bases at J, with 10 bases between the two ends. The CDR3 DNA reads as TGTGCCTGGATGAGGGTCGGTTCACCCCTCCACTTT. Amino acid sequence: CAWMRVGSPLHF. The variable domain in full, completed from reference TRBV30 and TRBJ1-6, reads SQTIHQWPATLVQPVGSPLSLECTVEGTSNPNLYWYRQAAGRGLQLLFYSVGIGQISSEVPQNLSASRPQDRQFILSSKKLLLSDSGFYLCAWMRVGSPLHFGNGTRLTVT.